This record looks at one TCR beta chain sequence and its context. The sequencing template was cDNA reverse transcribed from extracted RNA. Assay used: immunoSEQ multiplex PCR; TCRdb lists only in-frame clones, some missing. The table has more than 95,000 clones, roughly 50% seen once. This sample was included in a study of CD8+ T cells in alopecia areata. From alopecia areata patients, lesional scalp punch biopsies and peripheral blood were collected. A FACSAria was used to sort CD4+ and CD8+ T cells. These cells came from PBMCs. In germline, CDR1 is SEHNR, CDR2 FQNEAQ (reference sequence). The CDR3 totals 12 residues. Trimming removed 7 bases at V and 11 bases at J, with 17 bases between.

The sequencing sample was made of NKG2D-low CD8+ T cells sorted from blood. V usage is TRBV7-9 and J usage is TRBJ1-2, with D possibly TRBD1 on 5 matching bases. This TCR was sampled from a human donor with alopecia areata. CDR3 nucleotide sequence: TGTGCCAGCACCCGCCCGGACACTGGTTACACCTTC. As protein: CASTRPDTGYTF.